This T cell receptor (beta chain) emerged from a study of Ad26.COV2.S vaccination and SARS-CoV-2 variants (dated by TCRdb to the early 2020s). Describing the broader study: Vaccine-arm donors were drawn from COV1001, a multicentre, randomized, double-blind, placebo-controlled phase I-IIa trial of Ad26.COV2.S in healthy adults. TCRbeta repertoire sequencing served as the tool for gauging how specific and how broad the SARS-CoV-2-reactive T cell receptors were following Ad26.COV2.S vaccination. Investigators did not know the trial group allocation while performing experiments and assessing outcomes. Participants in the trial were split at random into five groups of five each, receiving low-dose or high-dose Ad26.COV2.S once or twice, or else placebo on both occasions. Ad26.COV2.S was given intramuscularly at 5x10^10 or 1x10^11 viral particles, as a single shot or as two shots 56 days apart. The TCR-sequenced set comprised about 32 samples: around 20 Ad26.COV2.S vaccine recipients, 5 placebo recipients and 8 SARS-CoV-2 convalescent individuals.

Counted from cysteine to phenylalanine, this CDR3 has 15 amino acids. Only the CDR3 DNA stays, 45 bases, in frame from base 1. CDR1 and CDR2 are read off the germline V gene as SGHTA and FQGTGA. Trimming removed 4 bases from V and 5 bases from J, leaving 14 bases between the germline ends. The immunoSEQ Assay was used to sequence TCRbeta CDR3 regions. After extraction, genomic DNA underwent amplification by bias-controlled multiplex PCR, followed by high-throughput sequencing. On the authors' methods: Collapsing and filtering of sequences were performed to quantify the absolute abundance of each unique TCRbeta CDR3 region. Usable DNA was measured by amplifying reference genes present in all nucleated cells, and TCRbeta template counts were normalized to that usable DNA to estimate T cell fraction. Repertoire TCRs were annotated as SARS-CoV-2-specific by exact matching of V gene, CDR3 amino acid sequence and J gene to a known reactive TCR set. The reference SARS-CoV-2 TCR set came from MIRA and was filtered for enrichment in COVID-19-positive ImmuneCODE repertoires, removing public or cross-reactive TCRs. Using the MIRA antigens, annotated TCRs were further analysed by specific ORF or by position within an ORF. Depth was the summed frequency of annotated unique rearrangements, while breadth was defined as annotated unique rearrangements over total unique productive rearrangements. TCR breadth was compared between groups using two-sided Wilcoxon rank-sum tests. Here the immuneACCESS table is served through TCRdb, limited to in-frame sequences with V and J called. Missing clones are a known gap in these copies; in checked studies unresolved V genes cover under half, and the rest lacks a known reason. V and J calls and clone size follow that table, whereas D and trimming were derived from the DNA. This sample gives 500,000 or so clones in total; roughly 89% of them show up just once. Of the sample, approximately 2.5% is held by the ten largest clones.

In light of the paper, this sample's treatment or condition label describes: some 20 received Ad26.COV2.S at low or high dose, single or two shots; about 5 received placebo; per-sample allocation not given. Repertoires of vaccine and placebo recipients were sequenced from samples collected on day 63 after the first injection. Cohort 1b enrolled about two dozen adults aged 18-55 years at a single site in Boston, USA, between 29 July and 7 August 2020. Ad26.COV2.S consisted of a replication-incompetent adenovirus type 26 vector by which a prefusion-stabilized SARS-CoV-2 spike protein from the original Wuhan strain was expressed. Overall results and qualifications from the work: Vaccine and placebo recipients had comparable non-spike TCR breadth, which fits with the vaccine containing only spike. Compared with placebo recipients, Ad26.COV2.S recipients showed higher spike-specific TCR breadth (P = 0.0014). After vaccination, spike-specific CD8+ and CD4+ T cell responses were reported to show substantial breadth. The study lacked the statistical power to compare responses across vaccine doses or regimens. The authors noted that total T cell responses may have been underestimated by the TCR breadth and depth analyses.

Details on this clone: Its antigen specificity is not known. There are no base qualities to consult, and no much larger clone falls within one base.

The sample consisted of peripheral blood, taken in a trial of Ad26.COV2.S vaccine versus placebo. This TCR was sampled from a person between 18 and 65 years old who received the Ad26.COV2.S COVID-19 vaccine or a placebo. Recombination joined TRBV7-3 with TRBJ2-2; too little of a D gene remains to name it. The bases read TGTGCCAGCAGCTCCCGCCCTAGAGGAACCGGGGAGCTGTTTTTT. This yields the protein CASSSRPRGTGELFF.